The clone carrying this TCR beta chain was observed a handful of times. Its antigen is still unknown. Germline V gene data show CDR1 as SNHLY and CDR2 as FYNNEI. The V gene end was trimmed by 3 bases and the J gene end by 3 bases; junction bases not matched to a gene: 4. This CDR3 contains 14 residues. In the PCR, 60 Vbeta and 13 Jbeta primers were used. The authors' processing: Later, an analysis found 80 million or so unique TCR beta chains, and 9.5 million to 12 million of these were shared. Some clones are missing from TCRdb's copy, which holds only in-frame ones; the method was immunoSEQ multiplex PCR. V and J calls plus clone size are reproduced from that table; the DNA served to infer D and trimming. Of about 92,000 clones listed, 69% were seen once; the top ten hold 2.5% to 3%. The source of the sample is a study of cytomegalovirus exposure and HLA in healthy donors. Findings and limits, study-wide: It was in a later analysis that TCR association rates were seen to vary by HLA locus, highest for DRB1 and lowest for HLA-C. Reports indicate that TCR beta sequences accurately predicted the HLA-A and HLA-B alleles of most subjects. Highly shared sequence variants in one cluster were likely a sequencing artifact.

The sample consisted of PBMCs. The chain links TRBV2 to TRBJ2-7, with TRBD1 identical over 8 bases. This TCR came from a man aged 50-60 years in good health and CMV-seronegative. CDR3 DNA: TGTGCCAGCAGTGATCAGGGGGCTAGCTACGAGCAGTACGTC. Amino acid sequence: CASSDQGASYEQYV.